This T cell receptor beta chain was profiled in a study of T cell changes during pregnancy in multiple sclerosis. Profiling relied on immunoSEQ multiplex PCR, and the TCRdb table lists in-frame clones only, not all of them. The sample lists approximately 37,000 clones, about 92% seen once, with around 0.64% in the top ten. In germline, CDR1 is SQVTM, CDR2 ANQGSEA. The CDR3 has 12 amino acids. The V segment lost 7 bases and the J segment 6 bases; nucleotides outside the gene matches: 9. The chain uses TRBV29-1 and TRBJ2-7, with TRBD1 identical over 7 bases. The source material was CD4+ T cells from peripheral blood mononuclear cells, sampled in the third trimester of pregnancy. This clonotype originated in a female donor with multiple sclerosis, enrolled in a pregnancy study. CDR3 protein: CSGWTGGPEQYF. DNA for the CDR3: TGCAGCGGCTGGACAGGCGGACCCGAGCAGTACTTC.